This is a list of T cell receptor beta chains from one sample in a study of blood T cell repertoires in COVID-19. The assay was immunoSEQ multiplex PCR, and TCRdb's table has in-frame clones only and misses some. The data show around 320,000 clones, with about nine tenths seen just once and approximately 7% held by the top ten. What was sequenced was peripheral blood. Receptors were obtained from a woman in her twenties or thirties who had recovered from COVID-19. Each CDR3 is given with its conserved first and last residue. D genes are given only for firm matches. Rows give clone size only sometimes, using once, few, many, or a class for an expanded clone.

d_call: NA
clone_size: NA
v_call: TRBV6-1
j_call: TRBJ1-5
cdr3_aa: CASSGSFRGVDQPQHF
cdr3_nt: TGTGCCAGCAGTGGTAGTTTCAGGGGAGTCGATCAGCCCCAGCATTTT

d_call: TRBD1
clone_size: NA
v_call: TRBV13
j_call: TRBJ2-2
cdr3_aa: CASSRSGQGHTGELFF
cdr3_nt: TGTGCCAGCAGCCGAAGCGGACAGGGACACACCGGGGAGCTGTTTTTT

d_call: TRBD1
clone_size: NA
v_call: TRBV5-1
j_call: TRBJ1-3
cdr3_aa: CASSSGQAAAGNTIYF
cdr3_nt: TGCGCCAGCAGCTCGGGACAGGCCGCGGCTGGAAACACCATATATTTT

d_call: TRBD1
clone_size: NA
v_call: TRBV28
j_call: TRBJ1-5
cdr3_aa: CASSLGGQGANQPQHF
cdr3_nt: TGTGCCAGCAGTTTAGGTGGACAGGGGGCTAATCAGCCCCAGCATTTT

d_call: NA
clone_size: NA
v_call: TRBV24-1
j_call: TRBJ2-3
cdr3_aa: CATALGASTDTQYF
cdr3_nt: TGTGCCACCGCTCTTGGGGCTAGCACAGATACGCAGTATTTT

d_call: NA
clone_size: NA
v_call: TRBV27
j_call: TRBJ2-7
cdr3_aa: CASSPLRVQDKQYF
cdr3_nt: TGTGCCAGCAGTCCCCTTCGAGTTCAGGATAAGCAGTACTTC

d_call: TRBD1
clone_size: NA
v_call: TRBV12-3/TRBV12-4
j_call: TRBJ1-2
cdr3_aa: CASSTRTGYGYTF
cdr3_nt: TGTGCCAGCAGTACGCGGACAGGGTATGGCTACACCTTC

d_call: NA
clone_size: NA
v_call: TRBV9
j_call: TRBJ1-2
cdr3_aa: CASSVETGGGGTGVNGYTF
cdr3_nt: TGTGCCAGCAGCGTAGAGACCGGGGGAGGGGGGACCGGAGTGAATGGCTACACCTTC

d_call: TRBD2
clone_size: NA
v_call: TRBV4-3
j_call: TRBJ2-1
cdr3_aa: CASSQGLADYNEQFF
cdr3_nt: TGCGCCAGCAGCCAAGGACTAGCGGACTACAATGAGCAGTTCTTC

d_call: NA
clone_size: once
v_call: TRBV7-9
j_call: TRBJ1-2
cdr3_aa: CASSLNRGNHGYTF
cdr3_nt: TGTGCCAGCAGCTTAAATCGAGGGAATCATGGCTACACCTTC

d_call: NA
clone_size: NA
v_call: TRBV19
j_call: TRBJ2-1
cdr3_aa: CASSIQGTYNEQFF
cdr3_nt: TGTGCCAGTAGTATTCAGGGTACGTACAATGAGCAGTTCTTC

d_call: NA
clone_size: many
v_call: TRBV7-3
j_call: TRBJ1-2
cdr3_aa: CASSPQSASRYGYTF
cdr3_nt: TGTGCCAGCAGCCCCCAGAGTGCGTCGCGGTATGGCTACACCTTC

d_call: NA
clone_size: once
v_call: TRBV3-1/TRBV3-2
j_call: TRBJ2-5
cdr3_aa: CASSQDLLSGETQYF
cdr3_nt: TGTGCCAGCAGCCAAGATTTACTTTCAGGGGAGACCCAGTACTTC

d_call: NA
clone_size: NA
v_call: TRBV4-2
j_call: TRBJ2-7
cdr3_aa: CASSQDGGQAYEQYF
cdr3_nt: TGTGCCAGCAGCCAAGATGGAGGCCAAGCCTACGAGCAGTACTTC

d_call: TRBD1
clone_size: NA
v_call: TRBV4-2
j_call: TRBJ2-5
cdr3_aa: CASSQGDRGIGTQYF
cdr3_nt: TGTGCCAGCAGCCAGGGGGACAGGGGGATAGGGACCCAGTACTTC

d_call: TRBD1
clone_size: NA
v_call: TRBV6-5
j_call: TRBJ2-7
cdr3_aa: CASSNRLGQPYEQYF
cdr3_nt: TGTGCCAGCAGCAACCGATTGGGACAGCCCTACGAGCAGTACTTC

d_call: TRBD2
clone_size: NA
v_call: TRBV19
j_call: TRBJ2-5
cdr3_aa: CASSLGLAGGQETQYF
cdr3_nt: TGTGCCAGTAGTCTGGGACTAGCGGGGGGGCAAGAGACCCAGTACTTC

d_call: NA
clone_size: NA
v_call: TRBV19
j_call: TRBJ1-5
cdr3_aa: CASYGGSNQPQHF
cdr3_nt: TGTGCCAGTTACGGGGGTAGCAATCAGCCCCAGCATTTT

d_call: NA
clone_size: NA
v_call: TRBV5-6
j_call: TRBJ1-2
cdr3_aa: CASSLGDFYGYTF
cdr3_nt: TGTGCCAGCAGCTTGGGAGACTTCTATGGCTACACCTTC

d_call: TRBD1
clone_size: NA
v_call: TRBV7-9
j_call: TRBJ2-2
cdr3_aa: CASSFTGVSTGELFF
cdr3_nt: TGTGCCAGCAGCTTTACAGGGGTTAGCACCGGGGAGCTGTTTTTT

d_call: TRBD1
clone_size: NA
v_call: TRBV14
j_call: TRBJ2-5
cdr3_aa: CASSQGWDSQETQYF
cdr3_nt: TGTGCCAGCAGCCAAGGTTGGGACAGTCAAGAGACCCAGTACTTC

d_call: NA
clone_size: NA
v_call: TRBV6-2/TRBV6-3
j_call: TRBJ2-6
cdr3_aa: CASSYARGYSGANVLTF
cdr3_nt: TGTGCCAGCAGTTACGCGCGAGGTTACTCTGGGGCCAACGTCCTGACTTTC

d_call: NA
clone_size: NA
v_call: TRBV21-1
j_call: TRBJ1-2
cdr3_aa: CASRAGSGRDGYTF
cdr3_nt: TGTGCCAGCAGGGCGGGGTCTGGCAGGGATGGCTACACCTTC

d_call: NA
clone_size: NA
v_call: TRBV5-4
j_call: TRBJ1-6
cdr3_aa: CASSLKQNNSPLHF
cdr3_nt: TGTGCCAGCAGCTTGAAACAGAACAACTCACCCCTCCACTTT

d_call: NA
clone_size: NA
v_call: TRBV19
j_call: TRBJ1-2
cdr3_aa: CASSTPGTQNYGYTF
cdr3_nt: TGTGCCAGTAGTACCCCCGGGACACAGAACTATGGCTACACCTTC

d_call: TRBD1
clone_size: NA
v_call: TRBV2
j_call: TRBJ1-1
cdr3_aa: CASRNTGGNTEAFF
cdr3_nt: TGTGCCAGCAGGAATACAGGGGGCAACACTGAAGCTTTCTTT

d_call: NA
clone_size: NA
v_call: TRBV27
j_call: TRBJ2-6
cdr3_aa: CASSDSSGANVLTF
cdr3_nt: TGTGCCAGCAGCGACTCGTCCGGGGCCAACGTCCTGACTTTC

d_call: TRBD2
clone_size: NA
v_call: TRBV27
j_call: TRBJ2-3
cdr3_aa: CASSRLAGGGVDTQYF
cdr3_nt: TGTGCCAGCAGTCGACTAGCGGGGGGCGGCGTGGATACGCAGTATTTT